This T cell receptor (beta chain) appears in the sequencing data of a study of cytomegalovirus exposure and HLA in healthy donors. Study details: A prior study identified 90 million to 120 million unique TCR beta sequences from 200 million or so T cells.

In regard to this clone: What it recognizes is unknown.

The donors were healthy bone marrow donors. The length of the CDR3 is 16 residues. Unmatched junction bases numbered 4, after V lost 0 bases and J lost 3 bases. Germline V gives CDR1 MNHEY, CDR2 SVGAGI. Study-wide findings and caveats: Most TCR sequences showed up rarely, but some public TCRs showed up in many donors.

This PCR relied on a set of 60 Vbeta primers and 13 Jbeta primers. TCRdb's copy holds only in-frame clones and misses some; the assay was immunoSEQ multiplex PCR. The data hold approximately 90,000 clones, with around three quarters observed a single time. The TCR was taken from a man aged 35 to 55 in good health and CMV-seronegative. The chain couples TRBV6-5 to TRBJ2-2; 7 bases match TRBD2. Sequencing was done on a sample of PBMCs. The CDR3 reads CASSYSGRGDTGELFF. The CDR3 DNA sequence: TGTGCCAGCAGTTACTCGGGGAGGGGAGACACCGGGGAGCTGTTTTTT.